One sample yielded the 3 T cell receptor beta chains listed below, sequenced in a study of shared clonotypes between healthy human individuals. The repertoire was sequenced with immunoSEQ multiplex PCR; TCRdb's copy has only in-frame clones and lacks some. The table shows 2 million to 3 million clones, with 80% to 95% occurring only once. The sample taken for sequencing was naive CD4+ T cells from PBMCs. The subset is: CD45RA+ positively selected. The source of these receptors is a man aged 18 to 30 in good health. Some clones in this sample may be carry-over from other donors' samples.

V is TRBV6-5 and J is TRBJ2-2; 7 nucleotides agree with TRBD2. The CDR3 is 15 residues long. V dropped 8 bases and J dropped 5; count of bases not matched to a gene: 11. In germline, CDR1 is MNHEY, CDR2 SVGAGI. DNA of the CDR3: TGTGCCAGCTTGCAACCCGGGACTAAAACCGGGGAGCTGTTTTTT. This sequence encodes CASLQPGTKTGELFF.

The chain recombines TRBV6-1 with TRBJ1-5; no reliable D call. V shed 6 bases and J shed 7 bases, with 10 bases lying between them. CDR3 size: 12 residues. Germline CDR1 reads MNHNS; CDR2 reads SASEGT. As DNA, the CDR3 is TGTGCCAGCAGACCCTCGGGACAGCCCCAGCATTTT. Its translation is CASRPSGQPQHF.

This clone showed up just once. This chain joins TRBV6-4 and TRBJ2-1; 16 bases match TRBD2. The CDR3 is 18 residues long. The V gene's germline CDR1 is MRHNA and CDR2 SNTAGT. Unmatched junction bases numbered 4, after V lost 5 bases and J lost 0 bases. In DNA, the CDR3 is TGTGCCAGCAGTCCGGGACTAGCGGGAGGGAGCTCCTACAATGAGCAGTTCTTC. Its translation is CASSPGLAGGSSYNEQFF.